This T cell receptor beta chain was sequenced for a study of T-cell reconstitution after alpha-beta-depleted transplantation in children. Trimming pared 7 bases from V and 1 base from J, leaving 13 bases between. CDR3 length: 14 amino acids. There are a few counts of this clonotype. As it was prepared, the TCRbeta library received unique molecular identifiers. TCRdb fed the PCR reads into MiXCR, producing one record per CDR3 protein. The sample lists 640,000 or so distinct CDR3 sequences; around a sixth were seen once. The TCR was taken from a human donor who donated a stem cell graft to a child with acute myeloid leukemia. The V and J genes are TRBV12-3 or TRBV12-4 and TRBJ2-5; the D call may be TRBD1 or TRBD2 (5 bases each). The source material was PBMCs from the stem cell graft donor, sampled from the stem cell graft. The CDR3 sequence is CASNRGVVQETQYF. For the CDR3, the DNA is TGTGCCAGCAATCGAGGGGTAGTCCAAGAGACCCAGTACTTC.